This T cell receptor beta chain emerged from a study of T-cell reconstitution after alpha-beta-depleted transplantation in children (dated by TCRdb to 2016 to 2017). General notes on the study: The study quantitatively tracked T-cell immune reconstitution after TCRalphabeta/CD19-depleted allogeneic hematopoietic cell transplantation in children using TCR repertoire profiling.

From V the trimming removes 6 bases and from J it removes 6 bases, while the gene matches leave 8 bases of the junction unaccounted for. Counted from cysteine to phenylalanine, this CDR3 has 14 amino acids. Only the CDR3 part of the read is kept: 42 bases, read in frame from the first base. In the case of this clonotype: This clone's antigen is unknown. No clone much larger than this one lies a single base away; base qualities are absent.

To prepare the library, PCR was applied. The sequencing machine was an Illumina HiSeq 2500. Molecular barcoding was employed in the preparation of TCR libraries, with unique molecular identifiers being used to normalize TCRbeta repertoire quantification. TCRdb itself trimmed the public reads at Q25 with fastp, ran MiXCR and retained productive beta chains. CDR3 protein duplicates are merged, each entry listing the most common genes and DNA. Counted in this sample were around 370,000 distinct CDR3 sequences; about a tenth of them appeared once. The leading ten clones occupy around 2.5% of the sample. Here the sequenced sample was PBMCs from the stem cell graft donor, taken from the stem cell graft. Rearrangement joined TRBV12-3 or TRBV12-4 to TRBJ2-3; 8 middle bases align to TRBD2. The receptor comes from a human donor who donated a stem cell graft to a child with acute lymphoblastic leukemia. At the DNA level, the sequence is TGTGCCAGCAGCGACGGGAGGGCGGGGGATACGCAGTATTTT. It is translated as CASSDGRAGDTQYF.